This T cell receptor beta chain is from a study of blood T cell repertoires in COVID-19. Study as a whole: PBMCs, B-cell-depleted T cells, or T cells were the source of the cDNA or gDNA that made up the material.

In the authors' workflow: The assay estimated nucleated cells by amplifying reference gene primers. Generated by immunoSEQ multiplex PCR, the TCRdb table keeps only in-frame clones and is missing some. V, J and clone size derive from that table, while D and trimming were established from the DNA sequence. The sample holds roughly 410,000 clones, about 88% seen once. Seattle patient enrollment occurred during active infection, with longitudinal follow-up thereafter. The J segment lost 0 bases and the V segment lost 10 bases, leaving 5 bases of the junction unmatched. From germline, CDR1 is SGHNT and CDR2 YYREEE (reference sequence). The CDR3 length is 13 residues.

Sequencing was done on a sample of peripheral blood. This TCR was sampled from a woman in her forties with COVID-19, enrolled during active disease. This chain connects TRBV5-4 to TRBJ2-3, with 7 bases aligning to TRBD2. The CDR3 loop is CASSGSSTDTQYF. The DNA of the CDR3 is TGTGCCTCTAGCGGTTCTAGCACAGATACGCAGTATTTT.